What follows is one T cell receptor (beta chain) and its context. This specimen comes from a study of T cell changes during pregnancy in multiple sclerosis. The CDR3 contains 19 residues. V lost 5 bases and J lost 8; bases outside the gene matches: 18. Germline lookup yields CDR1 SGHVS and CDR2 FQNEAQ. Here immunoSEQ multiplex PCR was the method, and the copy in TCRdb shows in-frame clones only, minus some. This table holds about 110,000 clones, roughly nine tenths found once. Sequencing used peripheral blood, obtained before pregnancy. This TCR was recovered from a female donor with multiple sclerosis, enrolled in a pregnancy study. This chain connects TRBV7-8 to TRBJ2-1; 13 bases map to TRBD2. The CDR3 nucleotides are TGTGCCAGCAGCCCGTATCACCTCTGGACTAGCGGGAGTGGGGATGAGCAGTTCTTC. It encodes CASSPYHLWTSGSGDEQFF.